The rows below give T cell receptor beta chains drawn from one sample of a study of Graves' ophthalmopathy and Graves' hyperthyroidism. TCRdb processed the multiplex PCR reads anew with MiXCR; each CDR3 protein has one entry. The table includes over a million distinct CDR3 sequences, about 35% detected once. Sequences were obtained from peripheral blood or thyroid tissue (not recorded which). Receptor source: an adult man with Graves' hyperthyroidism. Each CDR3 is given with its conserved first and last residue. The D gene is left open where the match is weak. A row's size may be missing; if present it is once, few, many or a size class.

clone_size d_call j_call v_call cdr3_nt cdr3_aa
- - TRBJ2-7 TRBV4-3 TGCGCCAGCAGCCAAGATCCCAGGGACCACGAGCAGTACTTC CASSQDPRDHEQYF
- - TRBJ1-4 TRBV12-3/TRBV12-4 TGTGCCAGCAGTCTAGCTAGCGAAAAACTGTTTTTT CASSLASEKLFF
many TRBD1 TRBJ1-6 TRBV5-4 TGTGCCAGCAGCTTTACAGGGGTAAGGAATTCACCCCTCCACTTT CASSFTGVRNSPLHF
few - TRBJ2-2 TRBV30 TGTGCCTGGAGCCCCCTGGGAACCTTCGGCACCGGGGAGCTGTTTTTT CAWSPLGTFGTGELFF
- - TRBJ1-1 TRBV5-1 TGTGCCGGCAGCTTGTCCGGCGGACAGAGGAACACTGAAGCTTTCTTT CAGSLSGGQRNTEAFF
many - TRBJ1-6 TRBV6-5 TGTGCCAGCATGGCCATCGTATATAATTCACCCCTCCACTTT CASMAIVYNSPLHF
many - TRBJ1-1 TRBV6-5 TGTGCCAGCGGAAGGAGGGACACTGAAGCTTTCTTT CASGRRDTEAFF
- - TRBJ1-4 TRBV28 TGTGCCAGCAGTCCCCAGATTGTAACTAATGAAAAACTGTTTTTT CASSPQIVTNEKLFF
- - TRBJ2-1 TRBV14 TGTGCCAGCAGCCATGCCAGGGACTGGTACAATGAGCAGTTCTTC CASSHARDWYNEQFF
- TRBD1 TRBJ1-1 TRBV29-1 TGCAGCGTTGGGACAGGGGGAGACACTGAAGCTTTCTTT CSVGTGGDTEAFF
many - TRBJ2-7 TRBV7-8 TGTGCCAGCAGCTCCCGTCGGGTAAGGGACGAGCAGTACTTC CASSSRRVRDEQYF
many - TRBJ1-1 TRBV5-1 TGCGCCAGCAGCTTAACAAACAGGGTTACTGAAGCTTTCTTT CASSLTNRVTEAFF
- TRBD1 TRBJ2-5 TRBV11-2 TGTGCCAGCAGCTCCCCGGACAGGGAACAAGAGACCCAGTACTTC CASSSPDREQETQYF
many TRBD1 TRBJ1-5 TRBV6-1 TGTGCCAGCAGTGAAAAGCCCTCAGGGGGAGGTCAGCCCCAGCATTTT CASSEKPSGGGQPQHF
many - TRBJ2-7 TRBV10-2 TGCGCCAGCAGTGAGTCGGGGACGGCGACCTACGAGCAGTACTTC CASSESGTATYEQYF
many - TRBJ2-5 TRBV7-2 TGTGCCAGCAGCTTAGCGCCGGGAAGGGGAGAGACCCAGTACTTC CASSLAPGRGETQYF
many - TRBJ2-5 TRBV7-9 TGTGCCAGCAGCCCAGGACAGCCCTCACGGGAGACCCAGTACTTC CASSPGQPSRETQYF
- - TRBJ2-6 TRBV19 TGTGCCAGTAATGGGGGAGCTGGGGCCAACGTCCTGACTTTC CASNGGAGANVLTF
many - TRBJ1-2 TRBV7-8 TGTGCCAGCAGCTTAGGGTCCCCCTATGGCTACACCTTC CASSLGSPYGYTF
- - TRBJ2-2 TRBV2 TGTGCCAGCAAAGGCAGGGCGGGGCTCCACACCGGGGAGCTGTTTTTT CASKGRAGLHTGELFF
once - TRBJ2-7 TRBV29-1 TGCAGCGTTGGAAAGAGCTCCTACGAGCAGTACTTC CSVGKSSYEQYF
once - TRBJ1-6 TRBV20-1 TGCAGTGCCTCAGAGGGAGATTATAATTCACCCCTCCACTTT CSASEGDYNSPLHF
- - TRBJ1-1 TRBV19 TGTGCCAGTAGTATGGGACCATCGGGAGCTTTCTTT CASSMGPSGAFF
- TRBD2 TRBJ2-5 TRBV10-3 TGTGCCATCAGTGATGGGACTAGCGGGGGGTTACCGACAGAGACCCAGTACTTC CAISDGTSGGLPTETQYF
- - TRBJ2-7 TRBV30 TGTGCCTGGAGGCCCCGGGGGGCCGAGCAGTACTTC CAWRPRGAEQYF
- TRBD1 TRBJ1-4 TRBV20-1 TGCAGTGCTAGTAGGACAGGGGTTGAAAGACTGTTTTTT CSASRTGVERLFF
many TRBD1 TRBJ2-5 TRBV5-1 TGCGCCAGCAGCTCGACAGGGCAAGAGACCCAGTACTTC CASSSTGQETQYF
many TRBD1 TRBJ2-7 TRBV10-1 TGCGCCAGCAGTCCGGGACAGGGCTCAATATCCTACGAGCAGTACTTC CASSPGQGSISYEQYF
many - TRBJ1-2 TRBV19 TGTGCCACGCTTGGTGATGGCTACACCTTC CATLGDGYTF
many - TRBJ1-1 TRBV4-1 TGCGCCAGCAGCCGGGGACCGCAGAACACTGAAGCTTTCTTT CASSRGPQNTEAFF
- TRBD2 TRBJ2-3 TRBV29-1 TGCAGCGCAAGAACCGGGACTAGCGGCACAGATACGCAGTATTTT CSARTGTSGTDTQYF
- - TRBJ2-7 TRBV28 TGTGCCAGCATCCGGGACGGATCCTACGAGCAGTACTTC CASIRDGSYEQYF
many TRBD2 TRBJ2-7 TRBV29-1 TGCAGCGTTGAAGCAGGGACTAGCGGGGGGTCACCGACCTACGAGCAGTACTTC CSVEAGTSGGSPTYEQYF
few - TRBJ2-7 TRBV5-4 TGTGCCAGCAGCTTACAGGGTTTGAGGGAGCAGTACTTC CASSLQGLREQYF
many TRBD1 TRBJ1-1 TRBV24-1 TGTGCCACCAGTGATTCGGGACAGGGAGGGCCCTTCACTGAAGCTTTCTTT CATSDSGQGGPFTEAFF
- TRBD1 TRBJ1-3 TRBV10-3 TGTGCCAGCGGGACAGGGTCGTTCCGGCCTGGAAACACCATATATTTT CASGTGSFRPGNTIYF
few - TRBJ1-2 TRBV25-1 TGTGCCACCAACCAGGCTCCTATACAGGGAGGATATGGCTACACCTTC CATNQAPIQGGYGYTF
- TRBD1 TRBJ1-1 TRBV5-1 TGCGCCAGCAGCCAACGAGGACAGGGTGCTAATGAAGCTTTCTTT CASSQRGQGANEAFF
once TRBD2 TRBJ2-7 TRBV27 TGTGCCAGCAGTTTATTTACTAGCGGGGACGGGACCTACGAGCAGTACTTC CASSLFTSGDGTYEQYF
- - TRBJ1-2 TRBV6-5 TGTGCCAGCAGTTACGGGTCCGCGAGCTATGGCTACACCTTC CASSYGSASYGYTF
- - TRBJ2-1 TRBV7-9 TGTGCCAGCAGCTCCCCGCTATGGTACAATGAGCAGTTCTTC CASSSPLWYNEQFF
many TRBD1 TRBJ1-2 TRBV12-3/TRBV12-4 TGTGCCAGCAGTCACCCTGGACAGGGAGCCTATGGCTACACCTTC CASSHPGQGAYGYTF
many TRBD2 TRBJ2-2 TRBV24-1 TGTGCCACCAGTGATCTAGCGGGAGGGCACACCGGGGAGCTGTTTTTT CATSDLAGGHTGELFF
- TRBD1 TRBJ1-5 TRBV7-9 TGTGCCAGCAGCTTCTGGGACAGGCGCAATCAGCCCCAGCATTTT CASSFWDRRNQPQHF
many TRBD2 TRBJ2-5 TRBV7-2 TGTGCCAGCAGCTCAACAGCGGGGCCCCAGTACTTC CASSSTAGPQYF
many TRBD1 TRBJ2-5 TRBV10-3 TGTGCCATCAGTGAGCACAGGGGGCAAGAGACCCAGTACTTC CAISEHRGQETQYF
- - TRBJ1-1 TRBV10-2 TGCGCAGGCAGTGAGGACGGCATGAACACTGAAGCTCTCTTT CAGSEDGMNTEALF
many - TRBJ1-1 TRBV10-3 TGTGCCACTTCGACAGGTTCGAACACTGAAGCTTTCTTT CATSTGSNTEAFF
- - TRBJ2-3 TRBV20-1 TGCAGTGCTCCCGGGGGAATAGCAGATACGCAGTATTTT CSAPGGIADTQYF
- - TRBJ1-2 TRBV20-1 TGCAGTGCTAGACTCTCTACCGGGGGGGCGCGGAGCACCTTC CSARLSTGGARSTF
- TRBD1 TRBJ2-7 TRBV20-1 TGCAGTGCTAGGGCTCCGGGACAGAAGAGGTACGAGCAGTACTTC CSARAPGQKRYEQYF
many - TRBJ1-4 TRBV7-2 TGTGCCAGCAGTACCGGGACGCCAAATGAAAAACTGTTTTTT CASSTGTPNEKLFF
many TRBD1 TRBJ1-1 TRBV7-9 TGTGCCAGCAGCACAAACAGGGGGCGGACTGAAGCTTTCTTT CASSTNRGRTEAFF
- - TRBJ2-5 TRBV25-1 - CATNQAPIQGNGYTFGSGTQYF
- - TRBJ2-7 TRBV7-2 TGTGCCAGCAGTCCCAAGAACGAGCAGTACTTC CASSPKNEQYF
few TRBD2 TRBJ2-7 TRBV5-5 TGTGCCAGCAGCTTCTCAGTCGGAGCGGGAAACGAGCAGTACTTC CASSFSVGAGNEQYF
few TRBD2 TRBJ2-7 TRBV11-2 TGTGCCAGCAGCCGATTAGCGGGAGTGGTGGAGCAGTACTTC CASSRLAGVVEQYF
- - TRBJ2-7 TRBV7-2 TGTGCCAGCAGCTTAGATAGAGCAGGGGGGGAGCAGTACTTC CASSLDRAGGEQYF
few - TRBJ1-1 TRBV19 TGTGCCAGTAGTCATTCATGGGGTAGGGGACTGAACACTGAAGCTTTCTTT CASSHSWGRGLNTEAFF